This entry is about one T cell receptor beta chain. As yet, its antigen is unknown. CFSE-labeled sorted T cells met regulatory or mature dendritic cells for 5 to 6 days. The sample originates from a study of regulatory dendritic cells for organ transplantation. General observations from the study: Naive CD4+ and CD8+ repertoires were highly diverse; memory CD8+ was most oligoclonal.

With 1 base clipped from V and 4 bases from J, the junction kept 9 bases outside the gene matches. The CDR3 covers 17 residues. From germline, CDR1 is SGHVS and CDR2 FQNEAQ. The protocol was immunoSEQ multiplex PCR, while the TCRdb copy is restricted to in-frame clones and leaves out a portion. The repertoire holds more than 10,000 clones, with 85% to 90% as singletons. This receptor was taken from a human donor in good health. The sequencing sample was made of naive CD8+ T cells from blood cultured with dendritic cells. The subset: CD45RA+ naive T cells. This rearrangement joins TRBV7-8 to TRBJ2-1; TRBD2 matches at 8 bases. DNA of the CDR3: TGTGCCAGCAGCTTAGAGGCGGGGGGTCGATTTTACAATGAGCAGTTCTTC. Protein sequence: CASSLEAGGRFYNEQFF.